This TCR beta chain appears in the sequencing data of a study of response to subunit inactivated influenza vaccine. TCRdb re-derived calls from the RT-PCR reads in MiXCR, one entry per CDR3 protein. This table holds 600,000 to 850,000 distinct CDR3 sequences, around 15% found once. The trim removed 4 bases at V and 0 bases at J, leaving 9 bases unmatched. CDR1 and CDR2 from the germline V gene are SGDLS and YYNGEE. The CDR3 has 18 amino acids. The sequences come from PBMCs from blood, collected less than 15 days before vaccination. The sequence was collected from a man aged 45 to 65 who received an inactivated influenza vaccine. The chain couples TRBV9 to TRBJ1-6, with 8 bases matching TRBD1. DNA of the CDR3: TGTGCCAGCAGCCCTTGGGACAGGATAAGCTCCTATAATTCACCCCTCCACTTT. Translated, it gives CASSPWDRISSYNSPLHF.